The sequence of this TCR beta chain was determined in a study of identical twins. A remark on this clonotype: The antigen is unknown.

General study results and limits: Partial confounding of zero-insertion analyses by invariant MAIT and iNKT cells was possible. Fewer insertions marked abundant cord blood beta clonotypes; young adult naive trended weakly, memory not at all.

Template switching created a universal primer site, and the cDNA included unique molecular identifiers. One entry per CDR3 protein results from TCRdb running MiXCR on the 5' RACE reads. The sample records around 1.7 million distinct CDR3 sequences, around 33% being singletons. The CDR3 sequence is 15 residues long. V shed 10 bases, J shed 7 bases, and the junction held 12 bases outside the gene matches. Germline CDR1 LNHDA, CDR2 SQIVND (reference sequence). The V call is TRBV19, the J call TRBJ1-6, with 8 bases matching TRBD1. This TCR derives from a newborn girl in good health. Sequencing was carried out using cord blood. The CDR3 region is CATRVTGVENSPLHF. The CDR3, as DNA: TGTGCCACCCGAGTGACAGGGGTGGAAAATTCACCCCTCCACTTT.